The source of this TCR beta chain is a study of T cell responses to AZD1222 COVID-19 vaccine. Looking at the study overall: Second-dose intervals of approximately 4 or approximately 12 weeks were pooled.

Germline lookup yields CDR1 LGHNA and CDR2 YNFKEQ. V gave up 1 base and J gave up 2 bases; unmatched junction bases: 2. This CDR3 region has 15 residues. This clone came up once. Its antigen is unknown. Repertoires were generated with immunoSEQ multiplex PCR, while TCRdb's copy carries only in-frame clones and drops some. The sample yields about 140,000 clones, 88% seen once. Study-wide findings and caveats: Nearly half of spike-specific TCRs reportedly target unmutated variant regions. Donors in the cohort were predominantly white British and more often female, and clonal diversity was possibly underestimated. Just 5 to 7 AZD1222 recipients tested seropositive at baseline.

The sequencing used peripheral blood, collected on day 0 of AZD1222 vaccination. This chain connects TRBV4-2 to TRBJ1-2, with 9 nucleotides matching TRBD1. This clonotype was sampled from an adult in good health. The CDR3 nucleotides are TGTGCCAGCAGCCAAGGGACAGGGGAAAACTATGGCTACACCTTC. The encoded protein is CASSQGTGENYGYTF.